This TCR beta chain was identified during a study of PD-L1 blockade in urothelial cancer. The time point: peripheral blood 6 weeks after treatment start. Patients in the study were battling locally advanced or metastatic urothelial carcinoma. Produced via immunoSEQ multiplex PCR; TCRdb's table is partial and in-frame only. The data contain 48,000 or so clones, approximately 78% of them singletons. Deletions cut 3 bases from V and 6 bases from J, with 11 bases between. This CDR3 has 14 amino acids. Germline V gene data show CDR1 as SGHDN and CDR2 as FVKESK. The sequencing used PBMCs, collected around atezolizumab (anti-PD-L1) treatment. The V gene is TRBV14, the J gene TRBJ2-2; no reliable D call. The sequence came from a man in his 70s with urothelial cancer. In DNA, the CDR3 is TGTGCCAGCAGCCAGTTCAATAGTCCCGGGGAGCTGTTTTTT. It codes for CASSQFNSPGELFF.